Listed below are T cell receptor beta chains from one sample, sequenced in a study of blood T cell repertoires in COVID-19. Assay used: immunoSEQ multiplex PCR; TCRdb lists only in-frame clones, some missing. Found here are fewer than 250,000 clones, 84% of them singletons; the top ten hold around 7.3%. Material: peripheral blood. The receptors derive from a woman aged 45-59 years with active or convalescent COVID-19. CDR3s leave out the opening cysteine and the closing phenylalanine or tryptophan. D genes are given only for firm matches.

J gene,CDR3 length,D gene,V gene,CDR3 protein
TRBJ2-4,11,-,TRBV15,ATMDTNRNIQY
TRBJ2-2,16,TRBD2,TRBV2,ASRMGLAGEENTGELF
TRBJ2-7,10,-,TRBV7-9,ASSSLQGEQY
TRBJ2-2,16,TRBD2,TRBV11-2,ASSFTGTSGGGTGELF
TRBJ2-3,9,-,TRBV20-1,SASGKGTQY
TRBJ2-1,11,-,TRBV13,ASSAGTFNEQF
TRBJ1-1,12,-,TRBV2,ASSPRGGNTEAF
TRBJ2-7,17,TRBD2,TRBV4-2,ASSQRTSGRADRGYEQY
TRBJ1-4,13,-,TRBV5-6,ASSFRPRANEKLF
TRBJ2-3,11,-,TRBV7-8,ASSARGEDTQY
TRBJ1-1,11,TRBD1,TRBV7-7,ASSQDRGTEAF
TRBJ1-1,13,-,TRBV1,TSSRQRETGTEAF
TRBJ2-1,13,-,TRBV4-2,ASSQDGGTYNEQF
TRBJ1-1,12,TRBD1,TRBV7-9,ASSKTGPSTEAF
TRBJ2-1,14,-,TRBV7-9,ASSARPRSPDNEQF
TRBJ2-7,11,TRBD1,TRBV7-9,ASSHGTGAEQY
TRBJ2-1,16,-,TRBV24-1,ATSDNRYRDHYHNEQF
TRBJ2-1,14,TRBD2,TRBV5-1,ASSAFGLAPYNEQF
TRBJ1-4,12,-,TRBV11-2,ASSFAGVGEKLF
TRBJ2-1,15,-,TRBV10-1,ASAARVRSATTDEQF
TRBJ1-6,13,-,TRBV19,ASSGRVTYNSPLH
TRBJ1-6,12,-,TRBV19,ASSTVGRDSPLH
TRBJ1-2,14,-,TRBV24-1,ATSDPRGGANYGYT
TRBJ2-5,11,-,TRBV5-1,ASSLFGGETQY
TRBJ1-6,13,-,TRBV3-1/TRBV3-2,ASSRFWGDNSPLH
TRBJ1-2,11,TRBD1,TRBV29-1,SVGTGGDYGYT
TRBJ2-1,13,TRBD1,TRBV19,ASSTSGTGYNEQF
TRBJ2-3,14,TRBD1,TRBV24-1,ATSASGTGAKDTQY
TRBJ2-2,13,TRBD2,TRBV5-1,ASSFGGTFTGELF
TRBJ2-7,10,TRBD2,TRBV3-1/TRBV3-2,AAGGRADEQY
TRBJ2-5,13,TRBD1,TRBV4-1,ASSPGTGDLETQY
TRBJ1-2,12,-,TRBV19,ASSQQNTGNGYT
TRBJ2-7,11,-,TRBV11-2,ASSPQGPGEQY
TRBJ2-3,11,-,TRBV5-4,ASSLFPADTQY
TRBJ1-6,13,-,TRBV19,ASSGGDSSNSPLH
TRBJ2-5,11,-,TRBV9,ASSVATRETQY
TRBJ1-2,13,-,TRBV6-6,ASSYSSTEYYGYT
TRBJ1-2,13,TRBD1,TRBV30,AWSVRRGGNDGYT
TRBJ1-5,13,TRBD1,TRBV2,ASSGTGFSNQPQH
TRBJ1-4,13,TRBD1,TRBV3-1/TRBV3-2,ASSQRQGAREKLF